The 14 T cell receptor beta chains below all came from one sample that was sequenced in a study of blood T cell repertoires in COVID-19. The assay was immunoSEQ multiplex PCR, and TCRdb's table has in-frame clones only and misses some. The sample carries over 250,000 clones, around 88% recorded once. Sequencing was carried out using PBMCs or T cells enriched from blood (not recorded which). These receptors were taken from a man in his forties who had recovered from COVID-19.

This rearrangement joins TRBV27 to TRBJ2-3, with D perhaps TRBD1 (6 bases). The length of the CDR3 is 16 residues. Per the germline V gene, CDR1 is MNHEY and CDR2 is SMNVEV (reference sequence). Trimming left V 8 bases short and J 2 bases short, with 20 bases between. CDR3 residues: CASSYTTTGSTDTQYF. Written as DNA, the CDR3 is TGTGCCAGCTCCTATACCACCACAGGGTCCACAGATACGCAGTATTTT.

The chain recombines TRBV9 with TRBJ1-2; 10 bases align to TRBD1. The V gene's germline CDR1 is SGDLS and CDR2 YYNGEE. Unmatched junction bases numbered 12, after V lost 6 bases and J lost 1 base. CDR3 length equals 17 residues. The CDR3 DNA reads TGTGCCAGCACCAACCCAGGACAGGGGGTAAATAACTATGGCTACACCTTC. Its translation is CASTNPGQGVNNYGYTF.

V and J are TRBV10-3 and TRBJ2-5, with D possibly TRBD2 on 6 matching bases. Germline V CDR1 and CDR2: ENHRY, SYGVKD. CDR3 length equals 14 residues. V was trimmed by 0 bases and J by 5 bases, leaving 10 bases between them. The DNA of the CDR3 is TGTGCCATCAGTGAGTCGGCGGGACGTGAGACCCAGTACTTC. It translates to CAISESAGRETQYF.

This chain links TRBV7-8 with TRBJ1-1; 10 nucleotides align to TRBD1. The CDR3 runs to 13 residues. Germline values: CDR1 SGHVS, CDR2 FQNEAQ. V was clipped by 5 bases and J by 7 bases; unmatched bases: 4. CDR3 sequence reads: CASSLDRGHEAFF. For the CDR3, the DNA is TGTGCCAGCAGCCTTGACAGGGGGCATGAAGCTTTCTTT. The full variable domain, completed using reference TRBV7-8 and TRBJ1-1, is GAGVSQSPRYKVAKRGQDVALRCDPISGHVSLFWYQQALGQGPEFLTYFQNEAQLDKSGLPSDRFFAERPEGSVSTLKIQRTQQEDSAVYLCASSLDRGHEAFFGQGTRLTVV.

The J gene is TRBJ1-6, the V gene TRBV3-1 (or the pseudogene TRBV3-2), with a possible D match to TRBD1 (5 bases). Trimming took off 5 bases at V and 7 bases at J, with 12 bases between the two ends. The CDR3 contains 14 residues. CDR1 LGHDT and CDR2 YNNKEL come from the germline V gene (reference sequence). The CDR3 sequence: CASSDQGVNSPLHF. The CDR3 nucleotides are TGTGCCAGCAGCGACCAGGGTGTGAATTCACCCCTCCACTTT.

V and J are TRBV7-6 and TRBJ2-2; the D gene is possibly TRBD1 (6 bases). The CDR3 contains 17 residues. The ends were cut back, 1 base at V and 6 bases at J, with 18 bases in the middle. CDR1 and CDR2 (germline): SGHVS, FNYEAQ. The CDR3 is CASSLVGTTPWAGELFF. CDR3 nucleotide sequence: TGTGCCAGCAGCTTAGTTGGGACAACTCCCTGGGCCGGGGAGCTGTTTTTT.

This clone was observed at least ten times. This specimen includes other DNA sequences encoding the same CDR3. The genes are TRBV5-4 and TRBJ1-2; 8 bases align to TRBD1. V shed 4 bases, J shed 0 bases, and the junction held 5 bases outside the gene matches. There are 15 residues in the CDR3. Germline assignment: CDR1 SGHNT and CDR2 YYREEE (reference sequence). CDR3 DNA: TGTGCCAGCAGCCTGGACAGGGTAACTAACTATGGCTACACCTTC. Translated: CASSLDRVTNYGYTF.

CDR3 residues: CASSLGGQGADTQYF. The CDR3, as DNA: TGTGCCAGCAGCTTAGGAGGACAGGGCGCAGATACGCAGTATTTT. The V call is TRBV7-3, the J call TRBJ2-3; 8 bases agree with TRBD1. Germline V lookup: CDR1 SGHTA, CDR2 FQGTGA. This CDR3 region has 15 residues. J was trimmed by 4 bases and V by 2 bases; bases with no gene match: 5.

V is TRBV7-2 and J is TRBJ2-5; a possible D gene is TRBD1 (6 bases). Deletions cut 5 bases from V and 4 bases from J, with 17 bases between. Germline CDR1 and CDR2: SGHTA and FQGNSA. This CDR3 is built from 15 residues. The CDR3 protein is CASSPQRQVVETQYF. In nucleotides, the CDR3 is TGTGCCAGCAGCCCCCAAAGACAGGTGGTAGAGACCCAGTACTTC.

This clone was counted between two and nine times. The chain has TRBV29-1 and TRBJ1-2; the match to TRBD1 covers 7 bases. CDR1 is SQVTM and CDR2 is ANQGSEA in the germline V gene. V lost 7 bases, J lost 4 bases, and 9 bases stayed unmatched. The CDR3 runs 13 residues. In nucleotides, the CDR3 is TGCAGCGACGACGGGACAGACGGCTATGGCTACACCTTC. As protein: CSDDGTDGYGYTF. Full variable domain (rest looked up from reference TRBV29-1 and TRBJ1-2): SAVISQKPSRDICQRGTSLTIQCQVDSQVTMMFWYRQQPGQSLTLIATANQGSEATYESGFVIDKFPISRPNLTFSTLTVSNMSPEDSSIYLCSDDGTDGYGYTFGSGTRLTVV.

The chain links TRBV28 to TRBJ2-7, with TRBD2 identical over 15 bases. Germline CDR1 MDHEN, CDR2 SYDVKM. The CDR3 extends over 16 amino acids. With V trimmed by 5 bases and J by 0 bases, 2 bases remained unmatched. The CDR3 sequence is CASSGLAGGISYEQYF. CDR3 DNA sequence: TGTGCCAGCAGTGGACTAGCGGGAGGGATCTCCTACGAGCAGTACTTC.

This sequence joins TRBV29-1 and TRBJ1-3, with D tentatively TRBD1 (6 bases). V was shortened by 4 bases and J by 0 bases, with 10 bases between the two germline ends. The CDR3 loop spans 14 amino acids. Germline-derived CDR1 and CDR2 are SQVTM and ANQGSEA. CDR3 region: CSVVEQGSGNTIYF. CDR3 DNA sequence: TGCAGCGTTGTTGAACAGGGCTCTGGAAACACCATATATTTT.

CDR3 coding DNA: TGTGCCACCAGTGGTACCGGGACAGGAAACACCGGGGAGCTGTTTTTT. Translating gives CATSGTGTGNTGELFF. The chain carries TRBV24-1 and TRBJ2-2; 8 positions match TRBD1. This CDR3 is built from 16 residues. CDR1 is KGHDR and CDR2 is SFDVKD in the germline V gene. Unmatched junction bases numbered 6, after V lost 5 bases and J lost 2 bases.

The chain couples TRBV9 to TRBJ1-5; TRBD1 aligns across 12 bases. CDR1 and CDR2 (germline): SGDLS, YYNGEE. CDR3 size: 18 residues. Trimming at V came to 4 bases and at J to 6 bases, leaving 14 bases not matched to a gene. The DNA for the CDR3 is TGTGCCAGCAGCACCTCACAGTCGGGGACAGGGGGCTTTCAGCCCCAGCATTTT. Protein product: CASSTSQSGTGGFQPQHF.